This T cell receptor beta chain is drawn from a study of T cells after yellow fever vaccination. TCRdb processed the 5' RACE reads anew with MiXCR; each CDR3 protein has one entry. Here the sample spans 200,000 to 250,000 distinct CDR3 sequences, less than 9% being singletons. This CDR3 has 16 residues. Per the germline V gene, CDR1 is MGHDK and CDR2 is SYGVNS. V was pared by 3 bases and J by 4 bases, with 4 bases of the junction left unmatched. Here the sequenced sample was CD4+ T cells sorted from PBMCs, taken 15 days after the yellow fever booster vaccination. The receptor was derived from a man younger than 40 who received the YFV17D yellow fever vaccine. This chain joins TRBV25-1 and TRBJ2-1, with 12 bases matching TRBD2. The CDR3 DNA reads TGTGCCAGCAGTGACCACGGGACTAGCGGGTACAATGAGCAGTTCTTC. Protein: CASSDHGTSGYNEQFF.